This T cell receptor (beta chain) was captured in a study of siplizumab effects on memory and regulatory T cells. Roughly 100,000 TCR templates underwent assay in each sample. Sequenced by immunoSEQ multiplex PCR; TCRdb stores in-frame clones only, minus some. In the table there are around 100,000 clones, about 94% of which are singletons. Study conclusions and caveats: The alloreactive clones that mapped to unstimulated subsets made up only a minor fraction. Roughly 75-96% of dividing CD4+ or CD8+ clones were without an attributable naive or memory phenotype.

J lost 3 bases, V lost 4 bases, and 7 bases had no gene match. The CDR3 has 16 amino acids. Germline loops: CDR1 LGHNA, CDR2 YNFKEQ. Regarding this clone: Its antigen is unidentified.

Sequenced sample: non-Treg CD4+ T cells sorted from blood. This chain joins TRBV4-2 and TRBJ1-5; the match to TRBD1 covers 9 bases. This TCR came from a human donor in good health. The CDR3 bases are TGTGCCAGCAGCCGTGAACAGGGGGCGAACAATCAGCCCCAGCATTTT. Protein product: CASSREQGANNQPQHF.